The 20 T cell receptor beta chains below come from one sample, sequenced in a study of technical replicates of blood from several donors. Sequencing used immunoSEQ multiplex PCR; TCRdb keeps in-frame clones, though not all of them. The table includes 77,000 or so clones, roughly 90% detected once. Sequencing input: T cells isolated from PBMCs. Receptor source: a human donor in good health.

The rearrangement joins TRBV19 to TRBJ1-2, with a possible D match to TRBD1 (6 bases). Germline V lookup: CDR1 LNHDA, CDR2 SQIVND (reference sequence). CDR3 length: 12 residues. V lost 9 bases and J lost 3, with 11 bases in between. Here the CDR3 reads CASHRVDYGYTF. In DNA, the CDR3 is TGTGCCAGCCACAGGGTTGACTATGGCTACACCTTC.

The rearrangement uses TRBV5-1 and TRBJ2-7; TRBD2 aligns across 9 bases. Trimming at V came to 3 bases and at J to 7 bases, leaving 8 bases not matched to a gene. Per the germline V gene, CDR1 is SGHRS and CDR2 is YFSETQ. The CDR3 is 14 residues long. The CDR3, as DNA: TGCGCCAGCAGCTCCAGGACTAGCGAGGAGGAGCAGTACTTC. Translation: CASSSRTSEEEQYF.

This chain joins TRBV5-1 and TRBJ2-7; 7 bases are shared with TRBD2. Germline values: CDR1 SGHRS, CDR2 YFSETQ. The CDR3 is made up of 15 amino acids. J lost 5 bases, V lost 1 base, and 9 bases had no gene match. DNA of the CDR3: TGCGCCAGCAGCTTGAGAGGGAGGGCCCTCGACGAGCAGTACTTC. This codes for CASSLRGRALDEQYF. The full variable domain, its missing parts supplied by reference TRBV5-1 and TRBJ2-7, is KAGVTQTPRYLIKTRGQQVTLSCSPISGHRSVSWYQQTPGQGLQFLFEYFSETQRNKGNFPGRFSGRQFSNSRSEMNVSTLELGDSALYLCASSLRGRALDEQYFGPGTRLTVT.

This chain links TRBV5-1 with TRBJ1-1, with D maybe TRBD1 (6 bases). The germline CDR1 and CDR2 sequences are SGHRS and YFSETQ. This CDR3 region has 12 residues. Trimming left V 5 bases short and J 5 bases short, with 10 bases between. The DNA for the CDR3 is TGCGCCAGCAGTTTCACAGGGACTGAAGCTTTCTTT. It is translated as CASSFTGTEAFF.

This chain joins TRBV27 and TRBJ1-2; tentatively, D is TRBD1 (6 bases). V lost 3 bases and J 2 bases, leaving 10 bases between the germline ends. Germline V lookup: CDR1 MNHEY, CDR2 SMNVEV (reference sequence). The CDR3 sequence is 14 residues long. CDR3 in amino acids: CASSLGDRNYGYTF. CDR3 DNA sequence: TGTGCCAGCAGTTTGGGAGACAGGAACTATGGCTACACCTTC.

This clone was found once. The chain uses TRBV19 and TRBJ1-1, with 8 bases matching TRBD1. The CDR3 has 14 amino acids. J was trimmed by 2 bases and V by 8 bases; bases with no gene match: 7. Germline CDR1 reads LNHDA; CDR2 reads SQIVND (reference sequence). CDR3 sequence: CASSQQGGNTEAFF. In DNA, the CDR3 is TGTGCCAGTTCACAACAGGGGGGTAACACTGAAGCTTTCTTT.

CDR3 coding DNA: TGTGCCAGCAGCCCAGGGATGAACACTGAAGCTTTCTTT. Translated: CASSPGMNTEAFF. This chain connects TRBV9 to TRBJ1-1, with D possibly being TRBD1 (5 bases). CDR1 is SGDLS and CDR2 is YYNGEE in the germline V gene. This CDR3 region has 13 residues. Trimming pared 4 bases from V and 0 bases from J, leaving 7 bases between.

The chain carries TRBV4-1 and TRBJ2-7, with a possible D match to TRBD2 (5 bases). From germline, CDR1 is MGHRA and CDR2 YSYEKL. With 1 base removed from V and 7 bases from J, the gap between germline ends came to 11 bases. The CDR3 runs to 13 residues. The CDR3, as DNA: TGCGCCAGCAGCCAAGCGGGGTTTGAAGAGCAGTACTTC. Residues: CASSQAGFEEQYF.

This clone has only a few counts. The chain combines TRBV2 with TRBJ1-1, with 9 bases that match TRBD1. Trimming took 6 bases from V and 0 from J; bases not matched to a gene: 2. CDR3 size: 14 residues. The germline CDR1 and CDR2 sequences are SNHLY and FYNNEI. The CDR3 bases are TGTGCCAGCAGCGGACAGGGGATGAACACTGAAGCTTTCTTT. It specifies CASSGQGMNTEAFF. Together with reference TRBV2 and TRBJ1-1, the CDR3 gives the full variable domain: EPEVTQTPSHQVTQMGQEVILRCVPISNHLYFYWYRQILGQKVEFLVSFYNNEISEKSEIFDDQFSVERPDGSNFTLKIRSTKLEDSAMYFCASSGQGMNTEAFFGQGTRLTVV.

The J gene is TRBJ1-3, the V gene TRBV9, with 7 bases that match TRBD1. The junction had 8 bases not matched to a gene; V was cut back by 3 bases and J by 2 bases. CDR3 length: 16 residues. CDR1 SGDLS and CDR2 YYNGEE come from the germline V gene. The CDR3 DNA sequence: TGTGCCAGCAGCGCTCTCCTCGGGACAGCTGGAAACACCATATATTTT. This sequence encodes CASSALLGTAGNTIYF.

This chain links TRBV6-5 with TRBJ2-7, with D possibly being TRBD1 (6 bases). The germline gives CDR1 MNHEY, CDR2 SVGAGI. The CDR3 consists of 14 residues. Between the trimmed V and J ends, which lost 4 bases and 7 bases, there was a span of 17 bases. The CDR3 region has the DNA TGTGCCAGCAGTTCCCAGGACAGTCACGGGGAGCAGTACTTC. Protein sequence: CASSSQDSHGEQYF.

The chain recombines TRBV4-2 with TRBJ2-7, with D unclear. CDR1 is LGHNA and CDR2 is YNFKEQ in the germline V gene. V was pared by 2 bases and J by 6 bases, with 17 bases between. The CDR3 extends over 15 amino acids. The DNA for the CDR3 is TGTGCCAGCAGCCAATCTTTTCTAGTCGTAGGCGAGCAGTACTTC. Encoded protein: CASSQSFLVVGEQYF.

This chain uses TRBV6-5 with TRBJ1-2; D may be TRBD1 (5 bases). The germline gives CDR1 MNHEY, CDR2 SVGAGI. Trimming removed 2 bases at V and 7 bases at J, with 11 bases between. This CDR3 region has 13 residues. As DNA, the CDR3 is TGTGCCAGCAGTTACCGAGGGGAGGGTGGCTACACCTTC. Translated, it gives CASSYRGEGGYTF.

The CDR3 DNA is TGCAGCGTTGATACGGGCACCGGGGAGCTGTTTTTT. Translation gives CSVDTGTGELFF. V and J are TRBV29-1 and TRBJ2-2; D is undetermined. Germline CDR1 and CDR2: SQVTM and ANQGSEA. This CDR3 has 12 residues. V was clipped by 3 bases and J by 4 bases, with 6 bases between them.

In this sample, this clone turned up once. The chain has TRBV4-1 and TRBJ2-1; TRBD2 matches at 10 bases. Germline CDR1 and CDR2: MGHRA and YSYEKL. With V trimmed by 3 bases and J by 7 bases, 9 bases remained unmatched. The length of the CDR3 is 16 residues. The CDR3 nucleotides are TGCGCCAGCAGCCATCATCCCCAGCGGGAGGGGAATGAGCAGTTCTTC. It codes for CASSHHPQREGNEQFF.

This clone has a single count. The V call is TRBV9, the J call TRBJ2-6, with TRBD2 matching over 7 bases. The CDR3 is made up of 16 amino acids. The V gene end was trimmed by 3 bases and the J gene end by 0 bases; junction bases not matched to a gene: 3. Germline loops: CDR1 SGDLS, CDR2 YYNGEE. CDR3 bases: TGTGCCAGCAGCGATGGACTAGACTCTGGGGCCAACGTCCTGACTTTC. Protein product: CASSDGLDSGANVLTF.

V and J are TRBV27 and TRBJ1-5; D might be TRBD1 (5 bases). In germline, CDR1 is MNHEY, CDR2 SMNVEV (reference sequence). This CDR3 has 13 amino acids. V lost 3 bases and J lost 4, with 7 bases in between. CDR3 region: CASSLTANQPQHF. The CDR3 bases are TGTGCCAGCAGTTTGACAGCTAATCAGCCCCAGCATTTT.

This chain uses TRBV4-2 with TRBJ2-7; TRBD2 aligns across 9 bases. Losses at the gene ends were 4 bases for V and 3 bases for J; bases not matched to a gene: 4. Looked up from germline, CDR1 is LGHNA and CDR2 is YNFKEQ. The CDR3 has 14 residues. The CDR3 protein is CASSPAGGDYEQYF. The CDR3 DNA sequence: TGTGCCAGCAGCCCCGCGGGAGGGGACTACGAGCAGTACTTC.

This clone has only a few counts. V usage is TRBV28 and J usage is TRBJ1-1; 10 nucleotides agree with TRBD1. V lost 7 bases to trimming and J lost 3 bases; unmatched junction nucleotides: 5. The germline V gene has CDR1 MDHEN and CDR2 SYDVKM. This CDR3 spans 14 amino acids. This CDR3 reads CASKTGGAYTEAFF. CDR3 in DNA: TGTGCCAGCAAGACAGGGGGCGCATACACTGAAGCTTTCTTT.

The chain has TRBV4-3 and TRBJ2-1; possible D gene TRBD2, 6 bases. Trimming shortened V by 1 base and J by 4 bases, and 17 bases separated the two germline ends. The CDR3 extends over 17 amino acids. The germline CDR1 and CDR2 sequences are LGHNA and YSLEER. The CDR3 region is CASSQGRETSYYNEQFF. For the CDR3, the DNA is TGCGCCAGCAGCCAAGGTCGGGAGACTTCCTATTACAATGAGCAGTTCTTC.